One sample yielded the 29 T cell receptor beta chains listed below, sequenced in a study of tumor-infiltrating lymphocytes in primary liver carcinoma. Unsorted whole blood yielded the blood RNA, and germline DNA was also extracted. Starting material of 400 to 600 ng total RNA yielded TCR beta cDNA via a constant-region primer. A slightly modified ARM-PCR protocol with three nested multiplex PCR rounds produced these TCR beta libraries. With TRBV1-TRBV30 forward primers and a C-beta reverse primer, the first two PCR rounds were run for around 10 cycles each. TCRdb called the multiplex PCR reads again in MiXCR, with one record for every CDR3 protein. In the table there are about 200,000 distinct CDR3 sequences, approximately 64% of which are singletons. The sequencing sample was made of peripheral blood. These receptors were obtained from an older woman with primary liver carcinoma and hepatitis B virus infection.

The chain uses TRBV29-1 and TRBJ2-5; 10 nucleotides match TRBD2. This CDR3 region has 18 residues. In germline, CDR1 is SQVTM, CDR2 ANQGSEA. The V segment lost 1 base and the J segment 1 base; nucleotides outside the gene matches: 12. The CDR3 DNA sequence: TGCAGCGTTGAAGGTACGGGACTAGCGAGCGTGGGCCAAGAGACCCAGTACTTC. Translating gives CSVEGTGLASVGQETQYF.

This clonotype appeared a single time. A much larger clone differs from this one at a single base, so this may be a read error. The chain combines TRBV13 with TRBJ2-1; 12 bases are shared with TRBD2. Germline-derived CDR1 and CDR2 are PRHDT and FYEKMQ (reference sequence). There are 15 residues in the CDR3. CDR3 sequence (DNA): TGTGCCAGCAGCCGGACTAGCGGGGCTTACAGTGAGCAGTTCTTC. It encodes CASSRTSGAYSEQFF.

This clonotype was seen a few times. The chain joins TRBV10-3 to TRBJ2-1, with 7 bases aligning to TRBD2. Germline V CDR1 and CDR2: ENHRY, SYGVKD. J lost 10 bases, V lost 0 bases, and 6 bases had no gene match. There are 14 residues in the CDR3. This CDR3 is CAISESPGGTEQFF. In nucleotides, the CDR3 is TGTGCCATCAGTGAGTCCCCGGGAGGAACCGAGCAGTTCTTC.

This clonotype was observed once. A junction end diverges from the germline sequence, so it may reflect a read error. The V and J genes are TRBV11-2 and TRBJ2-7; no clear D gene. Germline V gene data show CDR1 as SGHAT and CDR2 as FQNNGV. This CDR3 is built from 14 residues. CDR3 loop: CASSLEPTGAGEYF. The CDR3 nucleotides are TGTGCAAGCAGCTTAGAACCGACTGGCGCTGGGGAGTACTTC.

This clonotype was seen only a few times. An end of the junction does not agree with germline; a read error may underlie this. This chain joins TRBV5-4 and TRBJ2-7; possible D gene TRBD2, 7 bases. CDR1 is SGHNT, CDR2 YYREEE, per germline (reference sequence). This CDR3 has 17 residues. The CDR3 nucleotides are TGTGCCAGCAGCTACCGGGGGGCGGGAGAGTGGGTCTACGATCAGTACTTC. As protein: CASSYRGAGEWVYDQYF.

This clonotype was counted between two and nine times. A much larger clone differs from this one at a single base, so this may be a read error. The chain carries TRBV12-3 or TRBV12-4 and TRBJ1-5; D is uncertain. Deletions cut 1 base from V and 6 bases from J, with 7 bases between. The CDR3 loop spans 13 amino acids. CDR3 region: CASSLDRCQPQHF. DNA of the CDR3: TGTGCCAGCAGTTTAGATCGATGTCAGCCCCAGCATTTT.

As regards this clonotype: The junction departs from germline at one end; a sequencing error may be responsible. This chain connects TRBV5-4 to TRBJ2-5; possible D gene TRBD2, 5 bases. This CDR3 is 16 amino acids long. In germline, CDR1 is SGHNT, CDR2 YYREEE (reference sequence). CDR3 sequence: CASSRSGLSVQETRYF. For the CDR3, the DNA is TGTGCCAGCAGCCGCAGTGGACTGTCCGTTCAAGAGACCCGGTATTTC.

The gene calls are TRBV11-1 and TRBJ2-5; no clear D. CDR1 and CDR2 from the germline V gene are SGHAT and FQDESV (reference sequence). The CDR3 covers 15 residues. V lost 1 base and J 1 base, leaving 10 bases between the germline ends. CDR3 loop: CASSLEARPQETQYF. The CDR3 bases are TGTGCCAGCAGCTTAGAGGCGAGGCCCCAAGAGACCCAGTACTTC. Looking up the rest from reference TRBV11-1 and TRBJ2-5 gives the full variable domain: EAEVAQSPRYKITEKSQAVAFWCDPISGHATLYWYRQILGQGPELLVQFQDESVVDDSQLPKDRFSAERLKGVDSTLKIQPAELGDSAMYLCASSLEARPQETQYFGPGTRLLVL.

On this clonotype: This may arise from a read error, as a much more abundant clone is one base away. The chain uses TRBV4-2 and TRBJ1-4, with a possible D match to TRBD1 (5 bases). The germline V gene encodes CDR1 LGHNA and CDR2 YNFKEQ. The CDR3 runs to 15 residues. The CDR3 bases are TGTGCCAGCTGCCACCTCAGGGCTCCTAATGAAAAACTGTTTTTT. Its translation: CASCHLRAPNEKLFF.

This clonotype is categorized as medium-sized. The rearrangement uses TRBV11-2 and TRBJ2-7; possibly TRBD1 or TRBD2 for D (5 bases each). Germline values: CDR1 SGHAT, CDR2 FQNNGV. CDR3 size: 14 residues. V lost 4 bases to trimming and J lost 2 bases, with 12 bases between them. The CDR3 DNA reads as TGTGCCAGCAGCTCGGGACCACCGGCCTACGAGCAGTACTTC. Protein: CASSSGPPAYEQYF.

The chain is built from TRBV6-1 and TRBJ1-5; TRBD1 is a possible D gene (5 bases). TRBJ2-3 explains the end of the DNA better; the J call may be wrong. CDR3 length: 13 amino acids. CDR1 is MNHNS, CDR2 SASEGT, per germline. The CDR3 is CASRTALDQPQYF. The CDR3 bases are TGTGCCAGCAGGACAGCGCTGGATCAGCCCCAGTATTTT.

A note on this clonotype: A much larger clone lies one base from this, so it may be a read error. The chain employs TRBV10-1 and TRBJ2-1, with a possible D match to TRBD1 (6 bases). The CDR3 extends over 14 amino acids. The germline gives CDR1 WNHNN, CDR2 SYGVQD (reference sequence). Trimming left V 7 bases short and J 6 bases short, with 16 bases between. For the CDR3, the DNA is TGCGCCAGCAACCCACAGGGCCCTTTCAATGAGCAGTTCTTC. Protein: CASNPQGPFNEQFF.

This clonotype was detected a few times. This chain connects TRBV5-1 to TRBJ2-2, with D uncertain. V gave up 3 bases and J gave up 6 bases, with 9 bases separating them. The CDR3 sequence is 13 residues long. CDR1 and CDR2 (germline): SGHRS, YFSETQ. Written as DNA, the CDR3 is TGCGCCAGCAGCTGGAGTTTACCCGGGGAGCTGTTTTTT. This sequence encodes CASSWSLPGELFF.

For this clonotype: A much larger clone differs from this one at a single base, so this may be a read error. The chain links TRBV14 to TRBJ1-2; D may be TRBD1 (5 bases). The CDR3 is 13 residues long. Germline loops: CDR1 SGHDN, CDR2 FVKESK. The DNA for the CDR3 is TGTGCCATCAGCCAGGGTAGAATTTATGGCTACACCTTC. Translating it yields CAISQGRIYGYTF.

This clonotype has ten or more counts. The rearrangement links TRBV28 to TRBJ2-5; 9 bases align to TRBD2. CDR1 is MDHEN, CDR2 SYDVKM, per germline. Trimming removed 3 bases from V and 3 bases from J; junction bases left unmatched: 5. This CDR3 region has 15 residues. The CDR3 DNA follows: TGTGCCAGCAGTTTTGAGCGGGAGGAAAAAGAGACCCAGTACTTC. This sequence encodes CASSFEREEKETQYF. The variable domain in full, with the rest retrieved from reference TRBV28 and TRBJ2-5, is DVKVTQSSRYLVKRTGEKVFLECVQDMDHENMFWYRQDPGLGLRLIYFSYDVKMKEKGDIPEGYSVSREKKERFSLILESASTNQTSMYLCASSFEREEKETQYFGPGTRLLVL.

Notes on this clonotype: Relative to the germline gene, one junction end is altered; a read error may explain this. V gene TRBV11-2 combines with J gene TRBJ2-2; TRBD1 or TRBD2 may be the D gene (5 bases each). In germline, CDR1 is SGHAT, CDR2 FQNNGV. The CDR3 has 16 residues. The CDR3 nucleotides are TGCGCCAGCAGACCAACCGGGGCAGAGTCTACCGGGGAGCTGTTTTTT. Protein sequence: CASRPTGAESTGELFF. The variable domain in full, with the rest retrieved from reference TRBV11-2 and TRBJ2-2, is EAGVAQSPRYKIIEKRQSVAFWCNPISGHATLYWYQQILGQGPKLLIQFQNNGVVDDSQLPKDRFSAERLKGVDSTLKIQPAKLEDSAVYLCASRPTGAESTGELFFGEGSRLTVL.

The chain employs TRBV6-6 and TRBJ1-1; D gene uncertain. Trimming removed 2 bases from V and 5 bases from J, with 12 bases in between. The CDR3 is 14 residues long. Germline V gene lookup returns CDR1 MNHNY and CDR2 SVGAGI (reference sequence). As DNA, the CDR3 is TGTGCCAGCAGTTACGGTCAGGTGGGGACTGAAGCTTTCTTT. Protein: CASSYGQVGTEAFF.

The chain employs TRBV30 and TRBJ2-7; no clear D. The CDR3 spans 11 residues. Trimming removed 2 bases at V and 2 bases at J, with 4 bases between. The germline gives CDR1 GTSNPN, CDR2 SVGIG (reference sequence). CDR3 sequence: CAWSRAYEQYF. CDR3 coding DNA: TGTGCCTGGAGTCGGGCCTACGAGCAGTACTTC. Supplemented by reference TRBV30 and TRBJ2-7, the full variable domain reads SQTIHQWPATLVQPVGSPLSLECTVEGTSNPNLYWYRQAAGRGLQLLFYSVGIGQISSEVPQNLSASRPQDRQFILSSKKLLLSDSGFYLCAWSRAYEQYFGPGTRLTVT.

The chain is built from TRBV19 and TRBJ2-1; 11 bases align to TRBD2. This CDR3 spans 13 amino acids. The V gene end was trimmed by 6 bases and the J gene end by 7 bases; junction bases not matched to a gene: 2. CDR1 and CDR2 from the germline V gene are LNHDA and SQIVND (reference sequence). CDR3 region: CASRASGRNEQFF. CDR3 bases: TGTGCCAGTAGGGCTAGCGGGAGGAATGAGCAGTTCTTC. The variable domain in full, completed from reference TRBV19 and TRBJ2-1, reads DGGITQSPKYLFRKEGQNVTLSCEQNLNHDAMYWYRQDPGQGLRLIYYSQIVNDFQKGDIAEGYSVSREKKESFPLTVTSAQKNPTAFYLCASRASGRNEQFFGPGTRLTVL.

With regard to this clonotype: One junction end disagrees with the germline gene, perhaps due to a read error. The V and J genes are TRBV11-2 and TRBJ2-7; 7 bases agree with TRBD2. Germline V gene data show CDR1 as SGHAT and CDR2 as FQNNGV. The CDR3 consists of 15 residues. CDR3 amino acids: CDSSLEGGPAGEEYF. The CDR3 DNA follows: TGTGACAGCAGCTTAGAAGGAGGGCCTGCGGGGGAGGAGTACTTC.

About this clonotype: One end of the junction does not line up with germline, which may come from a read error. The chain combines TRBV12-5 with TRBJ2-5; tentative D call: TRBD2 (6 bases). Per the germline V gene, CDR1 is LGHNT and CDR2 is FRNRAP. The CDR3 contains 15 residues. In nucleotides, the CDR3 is TGTGCTAGTAGTACCTCGGACGGCCCGGGGGAGACCCAGTGCTTC. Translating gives CASSTSDGPGETQCF.

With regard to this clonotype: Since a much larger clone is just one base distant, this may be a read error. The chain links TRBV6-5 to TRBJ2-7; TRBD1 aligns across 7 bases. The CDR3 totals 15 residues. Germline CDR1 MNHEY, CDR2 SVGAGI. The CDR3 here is CGSSYTFDRVHEQYF. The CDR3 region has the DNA TGTGGCAGCAGTTACACCTTTGACAGGGTCCACGAGCAGTACTTC.

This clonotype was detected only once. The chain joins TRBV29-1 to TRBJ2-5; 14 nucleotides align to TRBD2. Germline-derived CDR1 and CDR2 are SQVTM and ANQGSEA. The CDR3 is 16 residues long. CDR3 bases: TGCAGAGCAGGACTAGCGGGAGGTGGGCCGCAAGAGACCCAGTACTTC. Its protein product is CRAGLAGGGPQETQYF.

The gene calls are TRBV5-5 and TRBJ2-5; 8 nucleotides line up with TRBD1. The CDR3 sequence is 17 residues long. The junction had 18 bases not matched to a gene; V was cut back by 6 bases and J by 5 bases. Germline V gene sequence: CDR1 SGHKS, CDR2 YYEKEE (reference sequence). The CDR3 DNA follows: TGTGCCAGCAACCCAGGCAAAGGGCAGGGGGCAGGGGAGACCCAGTACTTC. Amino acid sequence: CASNPGKGQGAGETQYF.

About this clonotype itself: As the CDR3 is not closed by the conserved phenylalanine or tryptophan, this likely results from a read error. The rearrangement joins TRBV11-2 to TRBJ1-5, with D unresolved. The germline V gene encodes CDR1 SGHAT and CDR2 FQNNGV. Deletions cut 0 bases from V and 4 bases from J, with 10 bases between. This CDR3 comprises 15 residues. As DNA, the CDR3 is TGTGCCAGCAGCTTAGACGGTATGAAGAATCAGCCCCAGCATTAT. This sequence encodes CASSLDGMKNQPQHY.

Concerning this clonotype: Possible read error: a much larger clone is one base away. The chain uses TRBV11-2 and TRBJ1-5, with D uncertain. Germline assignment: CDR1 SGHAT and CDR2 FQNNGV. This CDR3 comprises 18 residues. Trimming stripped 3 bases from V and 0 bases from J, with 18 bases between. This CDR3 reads CASSLSVVSQYSNQPQHF. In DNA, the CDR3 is TGTGCCAGCAGCTTGAGTGTGGTTTCACAGTATAGCAATCAGCCCCAGCATTTT.

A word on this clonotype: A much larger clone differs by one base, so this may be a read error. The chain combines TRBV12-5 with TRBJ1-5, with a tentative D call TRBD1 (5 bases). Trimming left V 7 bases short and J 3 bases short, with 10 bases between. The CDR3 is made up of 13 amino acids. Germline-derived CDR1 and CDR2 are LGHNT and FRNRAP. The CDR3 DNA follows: TGTGCTAGTGAGGGGCAGACCAATCAGCCCCAGCATTTT. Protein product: CASEGQTNQPQHF.

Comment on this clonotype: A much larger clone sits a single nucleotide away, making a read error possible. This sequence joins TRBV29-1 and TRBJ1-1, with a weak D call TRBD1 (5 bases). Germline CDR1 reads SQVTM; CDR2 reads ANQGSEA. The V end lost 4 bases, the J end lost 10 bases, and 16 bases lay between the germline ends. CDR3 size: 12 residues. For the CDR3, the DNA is TGCAGCGTTGGCGGGGCCCCCAGTGTAGCTTTCTTT. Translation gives CSVGGAPSVAFF.

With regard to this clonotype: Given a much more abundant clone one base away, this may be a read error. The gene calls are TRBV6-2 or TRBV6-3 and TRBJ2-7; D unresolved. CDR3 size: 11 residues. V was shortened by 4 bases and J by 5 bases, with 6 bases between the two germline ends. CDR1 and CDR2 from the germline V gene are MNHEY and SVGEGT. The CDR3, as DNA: TGTGCCAGCAGTTCGTGTGACGAGCAGTACTTC. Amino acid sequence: CASSSCDEQYF.